The 16 T cell receptor beta chains below all came from one sample that was sequenced in a study of T cell responses to AZD1222 COVID-19 vaccine. Clones were sequenced by immunoSEQ multiplex PCR, and TCRdb holds only the in-frame ones, with some missing. The sample lists some 80,000 clones, 70% to 90% occurring once. The sequences come from peripheral blood, collected on day 0 of MenACWY control vaccination. Receptors originate from an adult in good health.

This chain uses TRBV4-1 with TRBJ1-6; 8 nucleotides match TRBD1. CDR1 is MGHRA and CDR2 is YSYEKL in the germline V gene. With 1 base clipped from V and 7 bases from J, the junction kept 3 bases outside the gene matches. CDR3 size: 15 residues. Here the CDR3 DNA reads TGCGCCAGCAGCCAAGGACAGGGGCCGAATTCACCCCTCCACTTT. Its protein is CASSQGQGPNSPLHF.

V gene TRBV9 combines with J gene TRBJ1-2, with D possibly being TRBD1 (6 bases). CDR3 length: 15 residues. Trimming stripped 3 bases from V and 4 bases from J, with 16 bases between. CDR1 is SGDLS, CDR2 YYNGEE, per germline. The CDR3 nucleotides read TGTGCCAGCAGCGCCACGGGGGGGGGCGGCTATGGCTACACCTTC. It yields the protein CASSATGGGGYGYTF.

This clone has more than one count but fewer than ten. This chain connects TRBV5-1 to TRBJ2-3; 10 nucleotides line up with TRBD2. CDR3 length: 16 amino acids. The V segment lost 1 base and the J segment 5 bases; nucleotides outside the gene matches: 7. Germline assignment: CDR1 SGHRS and CDR2 YFSETQ. CDR3 loop: CASSLQGLAGVDTQYF. The CDR3 nucleotides read TGCGCCAGCAGCTTGCAGGGGCTAGCGGGGGTAGATACGCAGTATTTT.

The chain recombines TRBV6-2 or TRBV6-3 with TRBJ1-1; D is undetermined. Germline V gene lookup returns CDR1 MNHEY and CDR2 SVGEGT. The CDR3 loop spans 14 amino acids. V was shortened by 2 bases and J by 0 bases, with 7 bases between the two germline ends. The CDR3 region has the DNA TGTGCCAGCAGTTACGGTCGGTTGAACACTGAAGCTTTCTTT. It encodes CASSYGRLNTEAFF.

The rearrangement joins TRBV3-1 (or the pseudogene TRBV3-2) to TRBJ1-1; D ambiguous. The CDR3 length is 13 residues. Germline loops: CDR1 LGHDT, CDR2 YNNKEL (reference sequence). The ends were cut back, 0 bases at V and 6 bases at J, with 8 bases in the middle. The CDR3 region is CASSQDHVSEAFF. As DNA, the CDR3 is TGTGCCAGCAGCCAAGATCACGTCTCTGAAGCTTTCTTT.

CDR3 protein: CASSAGQGASKAEAFF. The CDR3 DNA reads TGTGCCAGCAGCGCGGGACAGGGGGCATCAAAGGCTGAAGCTTTCTTT. V is TRBV7-9 and J is TRBJ1-1, with 12 bases fitting TRBD1. The length of the CDR3 is 16 residues. Germline-derived CDR1 and CDR2 are SEHNR and FQNEAQ (reference sequence). V trimming: 5 bases; J trimming: 6 bases; junction bases outside the gene matches: 10.

This CDR3 is CASSSVPGQFLFF. The CDR3 DNA follows: TGTGCCAGCAGCTCCGTCCCGGGACAGTTTTTGTTTTTT. V usage is TRBV7-2 and J usage is TRBJ1-4; 7 nucleotides line up with TRBD1. The germline gives CDR1 SGHTA, CDR2 FQGNSA. After removal of 4 bases from V and 15 bases from J, the junction contained 11 bases not matched to a gene. The CDR3 is 13 amino acids.

V usage is TRBV4-1 and J usage is TRBJ1-6, with D possibly TRBD1 on 5 matching bases. V was shortened by 0 bases and J by 9 bases, with 15 bases between the two germline ends. CDR1 and CDR2 (germline): MGHRA, YSYEKL. CDR3 length: 16 amino acids. CDR3 sequence: CASSQDWSGNTSPLHF. CDR3 bases: TGCGCCAGCAGCCAAGATTGGTCAGGGAATACTTCACCCCTCCACTTT.

The gene calls are TRBV19 and TRBJ2-5, with 8 nucleotides matching TRBD2. J lost 5 bases, V lost 4 bases, and 6 bases had no gene match. The CDR3 totals 14 residues. Germline CDR1 is LNHDA and CDR2 is SQIVND (reference sequence). The CDR3 DNA follows: TGTGCCAGTAGTACCTCCGGGACTAGTGAGACCCAGTACTTC. It encodes CASSTSGTSETQYF.

The V call is TRBV2, the J call TRBJ2-5; the D call may be TRBD1 or TRBD2 (7 bases each). The length of the CDR3 is 15 residues. The V and J ends lost 7 bases and 4 bases respectively, with 19 bases between them. CDR1 SNHLY and CDR2 FYNNEI come from the germline V gene. The CDR3 sequence is CASTRGDSPRETQYF. In nucleotides, the CDR3 is TGTGCCAGCACCCGGGGGGACAGCCCCCGAGAGACCCAGTACTTC.

The chain has TRBV3-1 (or the pseudogene TRBV3-2) and TRBJ1-2, with a weak D call TRBD1 (6 bases). Germline CDR1 is LGHDT and CDR2 is YNNKEL (reference sequence). V was shortened by 1 base and J by 7 bases, with 13 bases between the two germline ends. CDR3 length: 14 residues. The CDR3 loop is CASSQARGALGYTF. The CDR3 coding sequence is TGTGCCAGCAGCCAAGCAAGGGGGGCGCTTGGCTACACCTTC.

Remarks on this clone: The identical CDR3 is also encoded by other nucleotide sequences in the sample. The chain uses TRBV5-1 and TRBJ2-7; D gene uncertain. This CDR3 comprises 12 residues. Per the germline V gene, CDR1 is SGHRS and CDR2 is YFSETQ. The V end was cut by 1 base, the J end by 6 bases, with 8 bases between. CDR3 residues: CASSLPGGEQYF. The CDR3 coding sequence is TGCGCCAGCAGCTTGCCAGGTGGCGAGCAGTACTTC. The full variable domain, its missing parts supplied by reference TRBV5-1 and TRBJ2-7, is KAGVTQTPRYLIKTRGQQVTLSCSPISGHRSVSWYQQTPGQGLQFLFEYFSETQRNKGNFPGRFSGRQFSNSRSEMNVSTLELGDSALYLCASSLPGGEQYFGPGTRLTVT.

The chain joins TRBV18 to TRBJ2-7; 8 positions match TRBD1. With 5 bases clipped from V and 2 bases from J, the junction kept 8 bases outside the gene matches. Per germline, CDR1 KGHSH and CDR2 LQKENI. This CDR3 is 15 amino acids long. The chain's CDR3 is CASSEGQVMAYEQYF. The CDR3 region has the DNA TGTGCCAGCTCAGAGGGACAGGTTATGGCCTACGAGCAGTACTTC.

The chain recombines TRBV14 with TRBJ1-1; D not resolved. Germline V gene lookup returns CDR1 SGHDN and CDR2 FVKESK. CDR3 length equals 12 residues. Deletions cut 4 bases from V and 8 bases from J, with 11 bases between. CDR3 nucleotides: TGTGCCAGCAGCCCCCTGGGAGGAGAAGCTTTCTTT. Its protein product is CASSPLGGEAFF.

CDR3 coding DNA: TGTGCCAGCAGCAGCACTTCAGGGAGCGAGCAGTACTTC. Translation gives CASSSTSGSEQYF. This chain connects TRBV3-1 (or the pseudogene TRBV3-2) to TRBJ2-7; D possibly matches TRBD1 or TRBD2 (5 bases each). The V and J ends lost 5 bases and 6 bases respectively, with 14 bases between them. Germline lookup yields CDR1 LGHDT and CDR2 YNNKEL (reference sequence). This CDR3 is built from 13 residues.

V and J are TRBV18 and TRBJ2-5; TRBD2 matches at 7 bases. The CDR3 spans 14 residues. The V and J ends lost 2 bases and 8 bases, in that order; junction bases with no gene match: 8. Germline loops: CDR1 KGHSH, CDR2 LQKENI. The CDR3 DNA sequence: TGTGCCAGCTCACCAGCGGGGGAGAGGTCAACCCAGTACTTC. Amino acids: CASSPAGERSTQYF.